This TCR beta chain is from a study of cytomegalovirus exposure and HLA in healthy donors. Per the germline V gene, CDR1 is MNHEY and CDR2 is SVGAGI. V lost 3 bases and J lost 11; bases outside the gene matches: 9. This CDR3 has 13 amino acids. The PCR employed 60 Vbeta primers together with 13 Jbeta primers. Repertoires were generated with immunoSEQ multiplex PCR, while TCRdb's copy carries only in-frame clones and drops some. This table holds some 270,000 clones, under 90% found once. Material: PBMCs. The chain is built from TRBV6-5 and TRBJ1-1; 7 bases are a match to TRBD1. The receptor was isolated from a girl aged 2 to 9 in good health and CMV-seronegative. CDR3 region: CASSYTGQTGAFF. In DNA, the CDR3 is TGTGCCAGCAGTTATACGGGACAGACGGGTGCTTTCTTT.